Listed below are T cell receptor beta chains from one sample, sequenced in a study of identical twins. TCRdb redid the calling of the 5' RACE reads with MiXCR, one entry per CDR3 protein. The profile shows 1.5 million or so distinct CDR3 sequences, around 33% of them singletons. Sequencing was done on a sample of cord blood. The receptor source for this set is a newborn girl in good health. CDR3s include the opening cysteine and the closing phenylalanine or tryptophan. A D gene is named only where the DNA matches it firmly. Clone size, where shown, is once, few, many, or a class for clones that have expanded.

J gene: TRBJ1-3
V gene: TRBV6-6
clone size: -
D gene: -
CDR3 DNA: TGTGCCAGCACGGCGGGTTACACCATATATTTT
CDR3 protein: CASTAGYTIYF

J gene: TRBJ1-1
V gene: TRBV5-1
clone size: -
D gene: TRBD1
CDR3 DNA: TGCGCCACCCGGGACAGGGGAATGAACACTGAAGCTTTCTTT
CDR3 protein: CATRDRGMNTEAFF

J gene: TRBJ2-7
V gene: TRBV20-1
clone size: -
D gene: -
CDR3 DNA: TGCAGTGCTAGGTCCCTGACACTCACCTCCTACGAGCAGTACTTC
CDR3 protein: CSARSLTLTSYEQYF

J gene: TRBJ2-1
V gene: TRBV29-1
clone size: few
D gene: TRBD2
CDR3 DNA: TGCAGCGTTGAGGGTAGCGGGACGCCCCATGAGCAGTTCTTC
CDR3 protein: CSVEGSGTPHEQFF

J gene: TRBJ1-5
V gene: TRBV19
clone size: -
D gene: -
CDR3 DNA: TGTGCCAGTAGCTGGGGGACACATCAGCCCCAGCATTTT
CDR3 protein: CASSWGTHQPQHF

J gene: TRBJ2-5
V gene: TRBV7-9
clone size: few
D gene: -
CDR3 DNA: TGTGCCAGCAGCTTAGCTGGTGACAGTATAAGGACCCAGTACTTC
CDR3 protein: CASSLAGDSIRTQYF

J gene: TRBJ2-7
V gene: TRBV27
clone size: few
D gene: -
CDR3 DNA: TGTGCCAGCAGTTTAAAAGGGTTCTCCTACGAGCAGTACTTC
CDR3 protein: CASSLKGFSYEQYF

J gene: TRBJ2-7
V gene: TRBV14
clone size: few
D gene: -
CDR3 DNA: TGTGCCAGCAGCCGGGTGCTATGTGGGAGTAGTTCCTACGAGCAGTACTTC
CDR3 protein: CASSRVLCGSSSYEQYF

J gene: TRBJ2-5
V gene: TRBV20-1
clone size: few
D gene: -
CDR3 DNA: TGCAGTGCTAGGTGGGCGGTACAAGAGACCCAGTACTTC
CDR3 protein: CSARWAVQETQYF

J gene: TRBJ2-1
V gene: TRBV12-3/TRBV12-4
clone size: -
D gene: -
CDR3 DNA: TGTGCCAGCAGTATCCTAAATGAGCAGTTCTTC
CDR3 protein: CASSILNEQFF

J gene: TRBJ2-6
V gene: TRBV10-3
clone size: few
D gene: -
CDR3 DNA: TGTGCCATCGGCGCGGGACCTCTTGGGGCCAACGTCCTGACTTTC
CDR3 protein: CAIGAGPLGANVLTF

J gene: TRBJ2-3
V gene: TRBV20-1
clone size: few
D gene: -
CDR3 DNA: TGCAGTCGCCGATCGACTGGCACAGATACGCAGTATTTT
CDR3 protein: CSRRSTGTDTQYF

J gene: TRBJ2-5
V gene: TRBV20-1
clone size: -
D gene: -
CDR3 DNA: TGCAGTGCTAGACCCTCCGCCCCGGGACACCGGTACTTC
CDR3 protein: CSARPSAPGHRYF

J gene: TRBJ2-3
V gene: TRBV20-1
clone size: few
D gene: -
CDR3 DNA: TGCAGTGCTAGAGAGGGGCTTACAGTGGATACGCAGTATTTT
CDR3 protein: CSAREGLTVDTQYF

J gene: TRBJ1-1
V gene: TRBV19
clone size: few
D gene: TRBD1
CDR3 DNA: TGTGCCAGTAGTACAGGGGGGCACACTGAAGCTTTCTTT
CDR3 protein: CASSTGGHTEAFF

J gene: TRBJ2-3
V gene: TRBV6-2/TRBV6-3
clone size: -
D gene: TRBD1
CDR3 DNA: TGTGCCAGCAGTTTTACCGAGGGACAGGGGGCTGCAGATACGCAGTATTTT
CDR3 protein: CASSFTEGQGAADTQYF

J gene: TRBJ2-7
V gene: TRBV7-2
clone size: few
D gene: TRBD2
CDR3 DNA: TGTGCCAGCAGCTTAGCGGGGACTAGCCCCTACAATGAGCAGTACTTC
CDR3 protein: CASSLAGTSPYNEQYF

J gene: TRBJ2-7
V gene: TRBV28
clone size: many
D gene: -
CDR3 DNA: TGTGCCAGCAGTCCGAATCGTTTCGGGGTTCGCACCTACGAGCAGTACTTC
CDR3 protein: CASSPNRFGVRTYEQYF

J gene: TRBJ2-1
V gene: TRBV2
clone size: once
D gene: TRBD2
CDR3 DNA: TGTGCCCGGGGACTAGGGGGTACCAATGAGCAGTTCTTC
CDR3 protein: CARGLGGTNEQFF

J gene: TRBJ2-5
V gene: TRBV7-2
clone size: few
D gene: -
CDR3 DNA: TGTGCCAGCAGCTTAGCCACAAGGGGAGAGACCCAGTACTTC
CDR3 protein: CASSLATRGETQYF